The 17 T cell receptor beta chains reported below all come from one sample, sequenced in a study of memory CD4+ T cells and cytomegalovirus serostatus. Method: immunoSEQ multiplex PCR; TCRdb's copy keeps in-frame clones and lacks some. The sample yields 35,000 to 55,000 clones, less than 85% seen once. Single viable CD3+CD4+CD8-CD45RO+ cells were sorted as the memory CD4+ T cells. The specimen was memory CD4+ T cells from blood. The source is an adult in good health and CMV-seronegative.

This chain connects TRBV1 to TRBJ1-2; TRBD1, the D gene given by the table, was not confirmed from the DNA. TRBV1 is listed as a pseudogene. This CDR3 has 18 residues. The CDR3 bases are TGCACCAGCAGCCACCTCCTGGGGGCCCATAATTGTGACTATGGCTACACCTTC. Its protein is CTSSHLLGAHNCDYGYTF.

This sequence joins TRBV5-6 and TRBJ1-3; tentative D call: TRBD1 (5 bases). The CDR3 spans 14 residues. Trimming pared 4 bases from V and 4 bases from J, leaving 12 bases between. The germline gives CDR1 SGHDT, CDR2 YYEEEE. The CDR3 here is CASSRQNPGNTIYF. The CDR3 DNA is TGTGCCAGCAGCCGACAGAACCCGGGAAACACCATATATTTT.

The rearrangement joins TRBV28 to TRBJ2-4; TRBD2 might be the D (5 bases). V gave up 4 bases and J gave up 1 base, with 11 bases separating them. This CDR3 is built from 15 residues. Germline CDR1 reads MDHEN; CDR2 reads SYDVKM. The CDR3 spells CASSSPVAAKNIQYF. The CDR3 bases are TGTGCCAGCAGTTCCCCGGTAGCGGCCAAAAACATTCAGTACTTC.

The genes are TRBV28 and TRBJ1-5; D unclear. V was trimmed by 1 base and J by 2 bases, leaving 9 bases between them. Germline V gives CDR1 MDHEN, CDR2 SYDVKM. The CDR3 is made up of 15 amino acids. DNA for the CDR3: TGTGCCAGCAGTTTATTTGCCAGTGGCAATCAGCCCCAGCATTTT. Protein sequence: CASSLFASGNQPQHF.

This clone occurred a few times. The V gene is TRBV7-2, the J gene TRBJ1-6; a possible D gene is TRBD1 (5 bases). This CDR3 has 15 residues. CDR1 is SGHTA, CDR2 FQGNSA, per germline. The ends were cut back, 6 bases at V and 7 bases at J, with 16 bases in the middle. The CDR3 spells CASSLQERSNSPLHF. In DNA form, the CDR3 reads TGTGCCAGCAGTTTACAGGAGAGGAGCAATTCACCCCTCCACTTT.

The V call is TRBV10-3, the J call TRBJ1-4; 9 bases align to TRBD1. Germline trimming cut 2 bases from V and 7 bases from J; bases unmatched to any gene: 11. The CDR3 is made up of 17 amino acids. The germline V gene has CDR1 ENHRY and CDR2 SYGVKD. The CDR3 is CAISEDLFGTGREKLFF. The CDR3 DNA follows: TGTGCCATCAGTGAGGACTTGTTTGGGACAGGGCGTGAAAAACTGTTTTTT.

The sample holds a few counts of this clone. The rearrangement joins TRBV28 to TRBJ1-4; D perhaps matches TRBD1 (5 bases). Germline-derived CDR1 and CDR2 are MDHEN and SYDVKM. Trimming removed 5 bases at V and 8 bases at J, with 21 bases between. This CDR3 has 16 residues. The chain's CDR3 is CASSPSGYLTGEKLFF. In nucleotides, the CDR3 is TGTGCCAGCAGTCCGTCAGGGTACCTCACGGGCGAAAAACTGTTTTTT.

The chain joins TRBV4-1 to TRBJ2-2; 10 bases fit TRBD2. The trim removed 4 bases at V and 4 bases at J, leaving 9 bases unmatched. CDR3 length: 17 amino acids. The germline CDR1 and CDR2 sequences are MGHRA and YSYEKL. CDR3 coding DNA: TGCGCCAGCAGCCCCGGGGGAGCGGGAGGGGGCACCGGGGAGCTGTTTTTT. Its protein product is CASSPGGAGGGTGELFF.

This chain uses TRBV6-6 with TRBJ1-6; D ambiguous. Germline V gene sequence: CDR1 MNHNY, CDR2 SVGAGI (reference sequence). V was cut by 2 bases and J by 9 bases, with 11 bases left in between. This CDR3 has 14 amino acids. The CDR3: CASSYRFASSPLHF. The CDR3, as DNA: TGTGCCAGCAGTTACCGTTTTGCCAGTTCACCCCTCCACTTT.

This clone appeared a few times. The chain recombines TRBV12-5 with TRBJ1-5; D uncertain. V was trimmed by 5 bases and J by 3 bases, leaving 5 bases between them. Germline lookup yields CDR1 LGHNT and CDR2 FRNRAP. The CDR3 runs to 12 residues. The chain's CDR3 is CASGLDNQPQHF. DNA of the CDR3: TGTGCTAGTGGTCTAGACAATCAGCCCCAGCATTTT.

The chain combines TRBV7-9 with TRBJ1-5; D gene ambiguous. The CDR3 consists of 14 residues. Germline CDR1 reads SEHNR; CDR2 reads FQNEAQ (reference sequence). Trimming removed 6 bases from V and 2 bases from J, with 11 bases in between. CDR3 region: CASSGGNGNQPQHF. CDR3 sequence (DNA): TGTGCCAGCAGTGGAGGGAATGGCAATCAGCCCCAGCATTTT.

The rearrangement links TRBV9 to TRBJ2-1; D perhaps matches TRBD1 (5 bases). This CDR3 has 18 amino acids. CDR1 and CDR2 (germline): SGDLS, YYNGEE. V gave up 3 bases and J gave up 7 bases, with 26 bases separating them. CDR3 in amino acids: CASSAPYGAVNPWNEQFF. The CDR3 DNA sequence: TGTGCCAGCAGCGCCCCCTATGGGGCAGTCAATCCCTGGAATGAGCAGTTCTTC.

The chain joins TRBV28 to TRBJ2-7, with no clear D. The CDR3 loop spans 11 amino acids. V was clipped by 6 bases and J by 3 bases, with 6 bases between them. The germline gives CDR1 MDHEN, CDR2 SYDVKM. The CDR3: CASSLNYEQYF. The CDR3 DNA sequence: TGTGCCAGCAGCCTCAACTACGAGCAGTACTTC. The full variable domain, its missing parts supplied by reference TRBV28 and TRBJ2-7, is DVKVTQSSRYLVKRTGEKVFLECVQDMDHENMFWYRQDPGLGLRLIYFSYDVKMKEKGDIPEGYSVSREKKERFSLILESASTNQTSMYLCASSLNYEQYFGPGTRLTVT.

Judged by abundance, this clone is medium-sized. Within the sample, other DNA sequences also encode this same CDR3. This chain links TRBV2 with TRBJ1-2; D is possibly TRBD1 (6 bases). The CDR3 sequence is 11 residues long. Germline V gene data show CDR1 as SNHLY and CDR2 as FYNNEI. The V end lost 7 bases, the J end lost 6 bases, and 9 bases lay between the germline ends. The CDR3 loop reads CASTRGDGYTF. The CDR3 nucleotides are TGTGCCAGCACCAGGGGAGATGGCTACACCTTC.

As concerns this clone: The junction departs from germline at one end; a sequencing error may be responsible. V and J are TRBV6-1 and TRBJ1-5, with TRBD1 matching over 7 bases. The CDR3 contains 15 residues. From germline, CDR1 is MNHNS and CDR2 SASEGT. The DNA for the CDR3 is TGTGCCAGCAGTAAAGCAGGGGGAAGCAATCAGCCCCAGCATTTT. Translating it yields CASSKAGGSNQPQHF.

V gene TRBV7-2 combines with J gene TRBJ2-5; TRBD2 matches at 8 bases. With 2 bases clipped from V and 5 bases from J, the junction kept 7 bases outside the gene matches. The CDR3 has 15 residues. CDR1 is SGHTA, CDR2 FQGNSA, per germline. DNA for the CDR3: TGTGCCAGCAGCTTAACGCGGGGGGCGGTGGAGACCCAGTACTTC. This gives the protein CASSLTRGAVETQYF.

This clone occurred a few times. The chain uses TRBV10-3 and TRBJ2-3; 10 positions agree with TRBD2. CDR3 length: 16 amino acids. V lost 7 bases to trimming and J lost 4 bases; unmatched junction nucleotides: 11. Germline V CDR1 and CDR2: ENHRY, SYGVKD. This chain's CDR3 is CAINPGSAGGADTQYF. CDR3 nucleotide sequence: TGTGCCATCAACCCAGGGTCAGCGGGGGGGGCAGATACGCAGTATTTT.